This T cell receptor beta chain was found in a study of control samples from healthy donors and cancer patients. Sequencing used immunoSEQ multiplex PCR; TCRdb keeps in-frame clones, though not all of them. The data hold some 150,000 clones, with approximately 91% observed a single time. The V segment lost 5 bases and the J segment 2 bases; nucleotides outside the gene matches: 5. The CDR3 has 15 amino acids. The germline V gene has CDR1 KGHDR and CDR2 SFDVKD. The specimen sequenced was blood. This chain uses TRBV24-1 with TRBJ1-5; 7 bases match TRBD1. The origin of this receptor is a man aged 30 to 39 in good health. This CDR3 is CATSATGTGNQPQHF. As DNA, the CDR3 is TGTGCCACCAGTGCGACAGGGACCGGCAATCAGCCCCAGCATTTT.